This T cell receptor beta chain was documented in a study of cytomegalovirus exposure and HLA in healthy donors. This clone was counted between two and nine times. The antigen remains undetermined. Germline loops: CDR1 SGHNT, CDR2 YYREEE (reference sequence). The V and J ends lost 4 bases and 4 bases, in that order; junction bases with no gene match: 5. This CDR3 comprises 15 residues. The PCR employed 60 Vbeta primers together with 13 Jbeta primers. Produced via immunoSEQ multiplex PCR; TCRdb's table is partial and in-frame only. The sample lists around 140,000 clones, around 80% occurring once. Study-wide points: Relative to the approximately 670-donor mean, N-insertions were reportedly fewer in an Asian-associated ancestry cluster in a later analysis.

The source material was PBMCs. The origin of this receptor is a female donor in good health and CMV-seropositive. V is TRBV5-4 and J is TRBJ2-7, with TRBD2 identical over 13 bases. The DNA for the CDR3 is TGTGCCAGCAGCCCCCGGACTAGCGGGGGTTACGAGCAGTACTTC. Translating gives CASSPRTSGGYEQYF.